This T cell receptor (beta chain) was captured in a study of HIV-infected patients and healthy controls. Germline V gives CDR1 SGHAT, CDR2 FQNNGV. V gave up 2 bases and J gave up 4 bases; unmatched junction bases: 6. This CDR3 region has 16 residues. TCRdb re-analysed the 5' RACE reads in MiXCR, keeping a single row per CDR3 protein. This table holds tens of thousands of distinct CDR3 sequences, approximately 16% found once. This clonotype was counted ten times or more. The chain is built from TRBV11-2 and TRBJ2-5; 11 bases line up with TRBD2. The sample consisted of CD4+ T cells from blood. The TCR comes from a human donor in good health. CDR3 residues: CASSLQLAGGVETQYF. DNA for the CDR3: TGTGCCAGCAGCTTACAGCTAGCGGGGGGAGTAGAGACCCAGTACTTC.